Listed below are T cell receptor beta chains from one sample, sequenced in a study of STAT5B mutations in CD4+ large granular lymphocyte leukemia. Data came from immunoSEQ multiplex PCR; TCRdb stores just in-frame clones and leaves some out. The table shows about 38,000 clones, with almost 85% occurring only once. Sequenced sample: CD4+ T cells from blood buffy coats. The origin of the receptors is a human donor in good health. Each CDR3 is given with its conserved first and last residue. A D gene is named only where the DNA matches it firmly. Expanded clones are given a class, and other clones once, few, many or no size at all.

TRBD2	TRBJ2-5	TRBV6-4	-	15	CASSELAGDQETQYF	TGTGCCAGCAGTGAACTAGCGGGGGACCAAGAGACCCAGTACTTC
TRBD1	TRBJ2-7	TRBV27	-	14	CASSFRDRGYEQYF	TGTGCCAGCAGTTTCCGGGACAGGGGTTACGAGCAGTACTTC
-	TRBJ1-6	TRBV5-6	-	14	CASSPLLVNSPLHF	TGTGCCAGCAGCCCCCTTTTGGTTAATTCACCCCTCCACTTT
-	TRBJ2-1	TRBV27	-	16	CASSLRRITSYNEQFF	TGTGCCAGCAGTTTAAGGAGGATAACTTCCTACAATGAGCAGTTCTTC
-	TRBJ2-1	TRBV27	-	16	CASSSQSLDPNNEQFF	TGTGCCAGCAGTTCCCAGTCCCTAGATCCGAACAATGAGCAGTTCTTC
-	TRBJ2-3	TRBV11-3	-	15	CASSLGGGFTDTQYF	TGTGCCAGCAGCTTAGGTGGCGGGTTCACAGATACGCAGTATTTT
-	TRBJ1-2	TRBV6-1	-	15	CASSEAARGYYGYTF	TGTGCCAGCAGTGAAGCCGCCCGGGGGTACTATGGCTACACCTTC
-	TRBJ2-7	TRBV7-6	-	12	CASSLAGDEQYF	TGTGCCAGCAGCTTAGCGGGAGACGAGCAGTACTTC
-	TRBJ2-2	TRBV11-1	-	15	CASSLRRRDTGELFF	TGTGCCAGCAGCTTACGGAGGAGGGACACCGGGGAGCTGTTTTTT
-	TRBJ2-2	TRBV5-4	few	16	CASSAPGLAHTGELFF	TGTGCCAGCAGCGCTCCGGGACTGGCCCACACCGGGGAGCTGTTTTTT
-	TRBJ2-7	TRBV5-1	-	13	CASRFEGSYEQYF	TGCGCCAGCAGATTTGAGGGCTCCTACGAGCAGTACTTC
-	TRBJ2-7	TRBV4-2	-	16	CASSQDDGAVTYEQYF	TGTGCCAGCAGCCAAGATGATGGAGCGGTGACCTACGAGCAGTACTTC
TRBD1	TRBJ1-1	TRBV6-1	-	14	CASKQGVQVTEAFF	TGTGCCAGCAAGCAGGGGGTGCAGGTCACTGAAGCTTTCTTT
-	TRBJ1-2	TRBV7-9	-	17	CASSLEGTGTMNYGYTF	TGTGCCAGCAGCTTAGAAGGCACGGGAACCATGAACTATGGCTACACCTTC